This T cell receptor beta chain comes out of a study of cytomegalovirus exposure and HLA in healthy donors. Vbeta (60) and Jbeta (13) primers were used in the PCR. The method was immunoSEQ multiplex PCR; TCRdb's version includes in-frame clones alone and lacks a portion of them. The table has 30,000 to 40,000 clones, about 70% seen once. The germline CDR1 and CDR2 sequences are LNHDA and SQIVND (reference sequence). The V gene end was trimmed by 5 bases and the J gene end by 6 bases; junction bases not matched to a gene: 8. The CDR3 has 14 residues. The chain combines TRBV19 with TRBJ1-1, with 8 bases matching TRBD1. The specimen sequenced was PBMCs. This TCR was sampled from a man aged 35 to 55 in good health and CMV-seropositive. CDR3 region: CASSSRTGPAEAFF. For the CDR3, the DNA is TGTGCCAGTAGTTCCCGGACAGGGCCGGCTGAAGCTTTCTTT.